The sequence of this T cell receptor beta chain was determined in a study of cytomegalovirus exposure and HLA in healthy donors. Here immunoSEQ multiplex PCR was the method, and the copy in TCRdb shows in-frame clones only, minus some. The profile shows 65,000 to 90,000 clones, 90% to 95% of them singletons. The TCR comes from a man between 18 and 35 years old in good health and CMV-seronegative. Sequences were obtained from PBMCs.

The CDR3 sequence: CASSARTAGTTSEQFF. Here the CDR3 DNA reads TGTGCCAGCAGTGCTCGGACAGCGGGAACAACAAGTGAGCAGTTCTTC. The chain recombines TRBV6-1 with TRBJ2-1; TRBD2 might be the D (7 bases). CDR3 length: 16 residues. The germline V gene encodes CDR1 MNHNS and CDR2 SASEGT. Trimming took 4 bases from V and 9 from J, leaving 22 bases between them.